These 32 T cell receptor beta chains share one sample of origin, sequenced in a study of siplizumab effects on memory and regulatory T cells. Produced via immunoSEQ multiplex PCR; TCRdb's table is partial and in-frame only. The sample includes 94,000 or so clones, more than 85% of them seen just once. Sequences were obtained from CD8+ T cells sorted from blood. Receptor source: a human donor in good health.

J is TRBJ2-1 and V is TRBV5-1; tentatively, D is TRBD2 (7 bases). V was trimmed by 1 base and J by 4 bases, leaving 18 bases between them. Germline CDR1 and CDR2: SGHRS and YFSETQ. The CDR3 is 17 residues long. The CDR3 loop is CASSLKVVGGPYNEQFF. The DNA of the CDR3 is TGCGCCAGCAGCTTGAAGGTCGTGGGGGGGCCGTACAATGAGCAGTTCTTC.

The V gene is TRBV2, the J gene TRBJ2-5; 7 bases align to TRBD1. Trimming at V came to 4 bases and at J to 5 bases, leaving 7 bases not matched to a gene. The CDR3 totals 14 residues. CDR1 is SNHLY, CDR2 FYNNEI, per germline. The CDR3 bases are TGTGCCAGCAGTGTAGGCAGGGGGTTGGAGACCCAGTACTTC. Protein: CASSVGRGLETQYF. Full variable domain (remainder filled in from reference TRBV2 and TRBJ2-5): EPEVTQTPSHQVTQMGQEVILRCVPISNHLYFYWYRQILGQKVEFLVSFYNNEISEKSEIFDDQFSVERPDGSNFTLKIRSTKLEDSAMYFCASSVGRGLETQYFGPGTRLLVL.

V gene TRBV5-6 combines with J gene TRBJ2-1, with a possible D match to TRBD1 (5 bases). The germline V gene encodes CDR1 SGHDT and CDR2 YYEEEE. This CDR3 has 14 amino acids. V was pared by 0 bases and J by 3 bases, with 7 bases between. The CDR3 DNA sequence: TGTGCCAGCAGCTTGGTGGACAACTACAATGAGCAGTTCTTC. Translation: CASSLVDNYNEQFF.

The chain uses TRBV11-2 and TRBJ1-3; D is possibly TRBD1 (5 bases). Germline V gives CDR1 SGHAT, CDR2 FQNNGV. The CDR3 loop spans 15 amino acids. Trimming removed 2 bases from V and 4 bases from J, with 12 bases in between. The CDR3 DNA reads TGTGCCAGCAGCTTATTGGAGGGACGGGGAAACACCATATATTTT. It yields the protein CASSLLEGRGNTIYF.

CDR3 sequence: CSVIDRGNYEQYF. In nucleotides, the CDR3 is TGCAGCGTTATCGACCGAGGGAACTACGAGCAGTACTTC. V usage is TRBV29-1 and J usage is TRBJ2-7, with D maybe TRBD2 (5 bases). Germline loops: CDR1 SQVTM, CDR2 ANQGSEA. This CDR3 has 13 residues. The germline V and J ends were trimmed by 5 bases and 3 bases, with 14 bases remaining between them.

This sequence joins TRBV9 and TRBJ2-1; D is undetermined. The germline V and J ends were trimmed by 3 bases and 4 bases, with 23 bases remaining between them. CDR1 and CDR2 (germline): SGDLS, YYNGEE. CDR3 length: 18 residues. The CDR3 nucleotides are TGTGCCAGCAGCGACTCACCAGGCGAAGCAGGTTTTTACAATGAGCAGTTCTTC. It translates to CASSDSPGEAGFYNEQFF.

The CDR3 is CASTPLGTGYGYTF. The CDR3 region has the DNA TGTGCCAGCACCCCCCTGGGAACAGGCTATGGCTACACCTTC. The rearrangement links TRBV6-5 to TRBJ1-2; D is perhaps TRBD1 (5 bases). The CDR3 length is 14 residues. V was shortened by 7 bases and J by 4 bases, with 16 bases between the two germline ends. The V gene's germline CDR1 is MNHEY and CDR2 SVGAGI.

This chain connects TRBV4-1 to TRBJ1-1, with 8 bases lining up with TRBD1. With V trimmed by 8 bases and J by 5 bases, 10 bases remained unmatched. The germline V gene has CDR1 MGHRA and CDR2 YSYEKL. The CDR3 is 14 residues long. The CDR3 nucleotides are TGCGCCAGCGGGATTCAGGGGGCAGATACTGAAGCTTTCTTT. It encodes CASGIQGADTEAFF.

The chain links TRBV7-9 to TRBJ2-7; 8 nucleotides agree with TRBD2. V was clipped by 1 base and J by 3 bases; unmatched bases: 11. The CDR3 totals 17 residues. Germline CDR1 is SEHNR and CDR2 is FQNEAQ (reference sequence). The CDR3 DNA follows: TGTGCCAGCAGCTTAGAAGCCGGGACTAGACAAGACTACGAGCAGTACTTC. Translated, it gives CASSLEAGTRQDYEQYF. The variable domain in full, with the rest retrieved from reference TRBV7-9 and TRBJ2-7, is DTGVSQNPRHKITKRGQNVTFRCDPISEHNRLYWYRQTLGQGPEFLTYFQNEAQLEKSRLLSDRFSAERPKGSFSTLEIQRTEQGDSAMYLCASSLEAGTRQDYEQYFGPGTRLTVT.

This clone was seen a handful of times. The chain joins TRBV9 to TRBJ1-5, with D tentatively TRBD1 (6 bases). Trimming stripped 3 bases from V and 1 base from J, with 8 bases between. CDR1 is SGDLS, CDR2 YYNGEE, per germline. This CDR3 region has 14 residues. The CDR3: CASSEGDSNQPQHF. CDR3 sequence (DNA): TGTGCCAGCAGCGAGGGGGACAGCAATCAGCCCCAGCATTTT.

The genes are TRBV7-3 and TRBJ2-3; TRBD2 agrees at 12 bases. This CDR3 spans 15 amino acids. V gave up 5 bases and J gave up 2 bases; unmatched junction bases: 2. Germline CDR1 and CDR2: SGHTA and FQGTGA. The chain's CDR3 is CASSRLAGDTDTQYF. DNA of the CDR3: TGTGCCAGCAGCCGACTAGCGGGAGACACAGATACGCAGTATTTT.

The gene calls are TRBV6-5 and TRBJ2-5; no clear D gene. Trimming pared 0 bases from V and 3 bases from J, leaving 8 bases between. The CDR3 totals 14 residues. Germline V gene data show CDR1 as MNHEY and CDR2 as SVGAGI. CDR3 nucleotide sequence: TGTGCCAGCAGTTACTCGAGTGGGGAAGAGACCCAGTACTTC. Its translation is CASSYSSGEETQYF.

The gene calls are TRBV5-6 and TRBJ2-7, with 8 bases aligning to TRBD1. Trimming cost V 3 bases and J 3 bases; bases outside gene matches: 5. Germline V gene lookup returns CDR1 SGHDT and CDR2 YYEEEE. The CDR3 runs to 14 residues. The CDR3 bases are TGTGCCAGCAGCTGGGGACAGGTGCGCTACGAGCAGTACTTC. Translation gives CASSWGQVRYEQYF.

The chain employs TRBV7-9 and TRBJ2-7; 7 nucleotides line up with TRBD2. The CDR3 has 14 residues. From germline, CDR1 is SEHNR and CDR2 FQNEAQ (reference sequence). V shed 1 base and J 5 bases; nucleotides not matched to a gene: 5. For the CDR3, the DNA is TGTGCCAGCAGCTTAGTGGCGGGAGACCACGAGCAGTACTTC. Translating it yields CASSLVAGDHEQYF.

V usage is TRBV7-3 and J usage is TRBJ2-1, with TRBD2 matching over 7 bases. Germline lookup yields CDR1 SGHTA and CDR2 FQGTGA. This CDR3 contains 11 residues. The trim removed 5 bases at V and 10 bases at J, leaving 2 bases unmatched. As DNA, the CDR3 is TGTGCCAGCAGCCTCGGGGGGGAGCAGTTCTTC. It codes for CASSLGGEQFF.

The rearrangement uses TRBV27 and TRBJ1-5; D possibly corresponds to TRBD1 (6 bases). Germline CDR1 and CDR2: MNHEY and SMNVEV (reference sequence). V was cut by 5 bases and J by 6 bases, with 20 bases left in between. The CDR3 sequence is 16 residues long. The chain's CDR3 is CASSPLEGVASQPQHF. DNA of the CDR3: TGTGCCAGCAGTCCCCTGGAGGGGGTGGCGAGTCAGCCCCAGCATTTT.

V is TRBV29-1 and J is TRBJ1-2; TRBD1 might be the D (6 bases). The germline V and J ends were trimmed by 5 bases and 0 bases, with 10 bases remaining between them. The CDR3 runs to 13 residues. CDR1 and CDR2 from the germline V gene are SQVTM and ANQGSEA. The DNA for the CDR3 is TGCAGCGTTCCAGGGGCCGCTAACTATGGCTACACCTTC. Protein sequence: CSVPGAANYGYTF.

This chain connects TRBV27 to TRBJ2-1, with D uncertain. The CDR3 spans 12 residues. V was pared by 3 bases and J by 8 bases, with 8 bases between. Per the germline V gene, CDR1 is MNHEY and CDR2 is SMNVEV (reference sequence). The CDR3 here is CASSLSLDEQFF. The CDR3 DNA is TGTGCCAGCAGTTTGTCCCTCGATGAGCAGTTCTTC.

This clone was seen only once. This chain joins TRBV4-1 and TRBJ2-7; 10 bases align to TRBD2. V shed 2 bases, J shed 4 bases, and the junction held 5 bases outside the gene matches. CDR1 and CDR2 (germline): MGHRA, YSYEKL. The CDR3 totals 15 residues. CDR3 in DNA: TGCGCCAGCAGCCAAAGGACTAGCGGAGGATACGAGCAGTACTTC. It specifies CASSQRTSGGYEQYF.

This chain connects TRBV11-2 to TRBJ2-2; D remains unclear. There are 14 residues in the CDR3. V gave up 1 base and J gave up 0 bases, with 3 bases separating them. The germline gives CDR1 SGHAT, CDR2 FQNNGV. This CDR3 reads CASSLVTNTGELFF. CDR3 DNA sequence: TGTGCCAGCAGCTTAGTTACGAACACCGGGGAGCTGTTTTTT.

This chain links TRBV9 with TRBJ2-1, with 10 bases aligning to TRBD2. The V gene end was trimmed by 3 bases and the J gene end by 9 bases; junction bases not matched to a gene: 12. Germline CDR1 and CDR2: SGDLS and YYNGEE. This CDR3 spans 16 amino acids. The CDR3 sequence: CASSGTSGFRVGEQFF. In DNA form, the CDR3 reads TGTGCCAGCAGCGGGACTAGCGGTTTTCGGGTAGGTGAGCAGTTCTTC.

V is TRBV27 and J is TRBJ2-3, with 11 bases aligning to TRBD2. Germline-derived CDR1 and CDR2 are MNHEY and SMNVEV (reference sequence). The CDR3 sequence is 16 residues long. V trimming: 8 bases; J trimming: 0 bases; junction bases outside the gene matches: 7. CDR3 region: CASGSGGDSSTDTQYF. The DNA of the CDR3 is TGTGCCAGCGGTAGCGGGGGGGACTCTAGCACAGATACGCAGTATTTT.

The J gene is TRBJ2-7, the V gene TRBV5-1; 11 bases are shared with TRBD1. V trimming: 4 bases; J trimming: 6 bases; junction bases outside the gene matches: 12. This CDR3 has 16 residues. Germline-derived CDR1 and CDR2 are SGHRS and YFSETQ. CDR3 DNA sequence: TGCGCCAGCAGCCTGGGACAGGGGGTGAAGGGGCTCGAGCAGTACTTC. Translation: CASSLGQGVKGLEQYF.

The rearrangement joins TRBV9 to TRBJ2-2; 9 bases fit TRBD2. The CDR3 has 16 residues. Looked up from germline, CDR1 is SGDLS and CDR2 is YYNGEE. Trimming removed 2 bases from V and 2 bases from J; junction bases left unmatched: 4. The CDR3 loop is CASSVPSGVNTGELFF. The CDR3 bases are TGTGCCAGCAGCGTCCCTAGCGGGGTTAACACCGGGGAGCTGTTTTTT.

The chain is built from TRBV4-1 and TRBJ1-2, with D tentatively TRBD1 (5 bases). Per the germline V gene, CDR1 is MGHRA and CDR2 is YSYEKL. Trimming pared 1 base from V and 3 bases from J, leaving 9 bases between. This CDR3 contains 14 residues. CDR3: CASSQAQGYYGYTF. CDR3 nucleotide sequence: TGCGCCAGCAGCCAAGCGCAGGGCTACTATGGCTACACCTTC.

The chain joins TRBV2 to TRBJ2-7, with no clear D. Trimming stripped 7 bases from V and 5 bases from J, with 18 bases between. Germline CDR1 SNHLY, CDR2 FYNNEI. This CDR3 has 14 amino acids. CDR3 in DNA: TGTGCCAGCATTCCCTCCGGCTCCCCCAACGAGCAGTACTTC. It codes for CASIPSGSPNEQYF.

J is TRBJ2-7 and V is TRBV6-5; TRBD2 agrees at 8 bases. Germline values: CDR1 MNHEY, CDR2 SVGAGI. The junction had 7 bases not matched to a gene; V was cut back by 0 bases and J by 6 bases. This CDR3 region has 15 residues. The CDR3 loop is CASSYSSSGLSEQYF. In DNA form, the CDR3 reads TGTGCCAGCAGTTACTCATCTAGCGGGCTCTCCGAGCAGTACTTC.

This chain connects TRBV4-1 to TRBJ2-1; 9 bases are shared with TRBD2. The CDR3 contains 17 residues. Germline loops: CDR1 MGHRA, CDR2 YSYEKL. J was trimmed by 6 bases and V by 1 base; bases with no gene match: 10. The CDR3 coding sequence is TGCGCCAGCAGCCAAGCTTTGCGGGGGGGCGAGGCCAATGAGCAGTTCTTC. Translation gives CASSQALRGGEANEQFF.

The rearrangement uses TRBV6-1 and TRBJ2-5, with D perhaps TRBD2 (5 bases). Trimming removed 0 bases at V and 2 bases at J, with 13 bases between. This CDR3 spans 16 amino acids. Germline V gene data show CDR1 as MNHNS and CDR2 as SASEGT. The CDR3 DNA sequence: TGTGCCAGCAGTGAAGCGCTAGCCCCGATACAAGAGACCCAGTACTTC. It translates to CASSEALAPIQETQYF.

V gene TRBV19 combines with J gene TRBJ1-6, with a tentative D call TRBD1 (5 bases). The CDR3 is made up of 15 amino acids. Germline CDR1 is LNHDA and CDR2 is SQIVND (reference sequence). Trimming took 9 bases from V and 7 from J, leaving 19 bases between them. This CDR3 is CASTRAGLGNSPLHF. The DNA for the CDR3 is TGTGCCAGCACCCGCGCAGGGTTAGGGAATTCACCCCTCCACTTT.

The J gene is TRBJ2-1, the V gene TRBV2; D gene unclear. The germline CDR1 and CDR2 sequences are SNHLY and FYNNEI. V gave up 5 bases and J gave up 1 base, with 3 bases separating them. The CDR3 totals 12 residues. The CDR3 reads CASSRSYNEQFF. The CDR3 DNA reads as TGTGCCAGCAGTCGATCCTACAATGAGCAGTTCTTC.

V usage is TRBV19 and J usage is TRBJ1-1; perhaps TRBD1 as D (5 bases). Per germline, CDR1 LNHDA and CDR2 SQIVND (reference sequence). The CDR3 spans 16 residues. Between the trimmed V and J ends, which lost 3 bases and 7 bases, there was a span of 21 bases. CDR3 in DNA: TGTGCCAGTAGTATTTCGCCCAGGGTCCCGTACCTTGAAGCTTTCTTT. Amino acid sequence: CASSISPRVPYLEAFF. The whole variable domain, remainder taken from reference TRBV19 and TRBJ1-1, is DGGITQSPKYLFRKEGQNVTLSCEQNLNHDAMYWYRQDPGQGLRLIYYSQIVNDFQKGDIAEGYSVSREKKESFPLTVTSAQKNPTAFYLCASSISPRVPYLEAFFGQGTRLTVV.